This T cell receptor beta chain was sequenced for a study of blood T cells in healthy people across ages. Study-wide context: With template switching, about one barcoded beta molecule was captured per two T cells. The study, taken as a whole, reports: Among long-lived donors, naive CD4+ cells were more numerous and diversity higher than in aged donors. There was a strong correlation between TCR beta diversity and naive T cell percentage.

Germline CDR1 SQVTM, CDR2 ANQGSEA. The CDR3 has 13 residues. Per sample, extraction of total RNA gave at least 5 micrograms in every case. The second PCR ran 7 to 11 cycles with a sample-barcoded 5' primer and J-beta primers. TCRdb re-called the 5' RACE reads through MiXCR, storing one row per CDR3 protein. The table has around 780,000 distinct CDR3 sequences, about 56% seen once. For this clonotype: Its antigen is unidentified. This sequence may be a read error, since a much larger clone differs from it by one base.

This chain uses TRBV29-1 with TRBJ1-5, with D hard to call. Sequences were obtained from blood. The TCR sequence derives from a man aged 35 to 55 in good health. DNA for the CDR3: TGCGGCGCCCAGCTCGAAAGCAATCAGCCCCAGCATTTT. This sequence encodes CGAQLESNQPQHF.